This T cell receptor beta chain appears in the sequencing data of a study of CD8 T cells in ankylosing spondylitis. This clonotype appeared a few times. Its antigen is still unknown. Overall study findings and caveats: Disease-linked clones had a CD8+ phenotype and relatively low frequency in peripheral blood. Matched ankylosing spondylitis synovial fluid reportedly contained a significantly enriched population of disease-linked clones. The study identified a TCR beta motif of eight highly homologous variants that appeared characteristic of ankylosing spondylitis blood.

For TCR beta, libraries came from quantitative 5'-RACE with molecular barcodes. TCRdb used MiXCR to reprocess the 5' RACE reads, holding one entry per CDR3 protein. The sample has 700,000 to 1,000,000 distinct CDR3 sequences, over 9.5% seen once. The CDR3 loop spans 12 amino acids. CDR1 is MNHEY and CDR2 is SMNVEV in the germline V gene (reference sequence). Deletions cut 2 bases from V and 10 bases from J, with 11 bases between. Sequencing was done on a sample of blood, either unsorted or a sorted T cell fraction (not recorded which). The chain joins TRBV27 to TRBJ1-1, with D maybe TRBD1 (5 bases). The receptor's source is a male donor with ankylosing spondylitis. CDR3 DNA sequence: TGTGCCAGCAGTTTAACGGGGCAGGTAGCTTTCTTT. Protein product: CASSLTGQVAFF.